Below, 22 T cell receptor beta chains from the same sample are listed, as sequenced in a study of shared clonotypes between healthy human individuals. Here immunoSEQ multiplex PCR was the method, and the copy in TCRdb shows in-frame clones only, minus some. The table lists some 2,000,000 clones, nearly 97% of them singletons. Sequenced: naive CD4+ T cells sorted from blood. Specified subset: CD45RA+ positively selected. The receptor source for this set is a man aged 18 to 30 in good health.

V is TRBV18 and J is TRBJ2-2; D gene uncertain. Germline lookup yields CDR1 KGHSH and CDR2 LQKENI. The CDR3 is 14 amino acids. V lost 6 bases and J 6 bases, leaving 14 bases between the germline ends. DNA of the CDR3: TGTGCCAGCTCCAACATAGGAGCCCCCGGGGAGCTGTTTTTT. It translates to CASSNIGAPGELFF.

The chain recombines TRBV9 with TRBJ1-2; possibly TRBD1 for D (5 bases). Germline CDR1 reads SGDLS; CDR2 reads YYNGEE. Between the trimmed V and J ends, which lost 0 bases and 8 bases, there was a span of 20 bases. The CDR3 is made up of 16 amino acids. This chain's CDR3 is CASSVDGYRGSTGYTF. The CDR3 DNA reads as TGTGCCAGCAGCGTAGATGGCTACCGGGGCAGTACGGGCTACACCTTC.

The gene calls are TRBV6-5 and TRBJ1-1; D not certain. The CDR3 runs to 15 residues. Per the germline V gene, CDR1 is MNHEY and CDR2 is SVGAGI. The germline V and J ends were trimmed by 5 bases and 3 bases, with 16 bases remaining between them. The CDR3 loop is CASSPPGQSHTEAFF. The CDR3 DNA sequence: TGTGCCAGCAGTCCCCCCGGGCAGAGCCACACTGAAGCTTTCTTT.

This chain connects TRBV27 to TRBJ2-7; D gene uncertain. Per the germline V gene, CDR1 is MNHEY and CDR2 is SMNVEV (reference sequence). The CDR3 spans 15 residues. Trimming shortened V by 2 bases and J by 2 bases, and 13 bases separated the two germline ends. The chain's CDR3 is CASSLTTQPPYEQYF. The CDR3 DNA sequence: TGTGCCAGCAGTTTAACTACCCAGCCCCCCTACGAGCAGTACTTC.

V is TRBV11-2 and J is TRBJ2-1; 9 bases align to TRBD1. Germline lookup yields CDR1 SGHAT and CDR2 FQNNGV. This CDR3 is 16 amino acids long. Trimming cost V 4 bases and J 3 bases; bases outside gene matches: 7. The CDR3 DNA reads TGTGCCAGCAGCTCTCAACAGGGGGCAGTCTACAATGAGCAGTTCTTC. This sequence encodes CASSSQQGAVYNEQFF.

The CDR3: CASSLPSGRATGDTQYF. The CDR3 DNA reads as TGTGCCAGCAGCTTACCTAGCGGGAGGGCGACGGGGGATACGCAGTATTTT. The chain has TRBV11-2 and TRBJ2-3; 12 bases are shared with TRBD2. Trimming took 2 bases from V and 6 from J; bases not matched to a gene: 9. This CDR3 is 17 amino acids long. Germline CDR1 reads SGHAT; CDR2 reads FQNNGV.

The chain uses TRBV6-5 and TRBJ2-2; 7 positions match TRBD1. The CDR3 length is 16 residues. Germline V gene data show CDR1 as MNHEY and CDR2 as SVGAGI. V gave up 4 bases and J gave up 1 base; unmatched junction bases: 6. This CDR3 is CASSSARTGNTGELFF. The CDR3 DNA reads as TGTGCCAGCAGTTCTGCCCGGACAGGGAACACCGGGGAGCTGTTTTTT.

CDR3 amino acids: CASSGAGATNEKLFF. CDR3 coding DNA: TGTGCCAGCAGTGGCGCGGGGGCAACTAATGAAAAACTGTTTTTT. The chain recombines TRBV2 with TRBJ1-4, with TRBD1 as a possible D gene (5 bases). Per germline, CDR1 SNHLY and CDR2 FYNNEI. Trimming pared 4 bases from V and 0 bases from J, leaving 9 bases between. This CDR3 contains 15 residues.

The chain carries TRBV30 and TRBJ2-7, with a weak D call TRBD2 (5 bases). From germline, CDR1 is GTSNPN and CDR2 SVGIG (reference sequence). The CDR3 spans 12 residues. V gave up 2 bases and J gave up 6 bases, with 11 bases separating them. CDR3 sequence: CAWSSGKGEQYF. The CDR3 nucleotides read TGTGCCTGGAGTTCGGGAAAGGGCGAGCAGTACTTC.

The CDR3 spells CASSLSTVNTEAFF. The CDR3 DNA sequence: TGTGCCAGCAGTTTGTCGACAGTTAACACTGAAGCTTTCTTT. The V gene is TRBV27, the J gene TRBJ1-1; TRBD1 is a possible D gene (5 bases). The CDR3 sequence is 14 residues long. V shed 3 bases and J shed 2 bases, with 10 bases lying between them. Germline CDR1 is MNHEY and CDR2 is SMNVEV (reference sequence).

This chain uses TRBV5-6 with TRBJ2-5; D remains unclear. The V gene lost 5 bases and the J gene lost 1 base, with 15 bases spanning the gap. Per germline, CDR1 SGHDT and CDR2 YYEEEE. This CDR3 region has 15 residues. The CDR3 sequence is CASSPTLVGQETQYF. In nucleotides, the CDR3 is TGTGCCAGCAGTCCTACCTTAGTGGGCCAAGAGACCCAGTACTTC.

The rearrangement uses TRBV18 and TRBJ1-2; D gene ambiguous. Germline-derived CDR1 and CDR2 are KGHSH and LQKENI. Trimming pared 3 bases from V and 7 bases from J, leaving 18 bases between. This CDR3 has 15 amino acids. CDR3 residues: CASSPIHGRDLGYTF. Here the CDR3 DNA reads TGTGCCAGCTCACCCATCCACGGCCGAGACCTTGGCTACACCTTC. The whole variable domain, remainder taken from reference TRBV18 and TRBJ1-2, is NAGVMQNPRHLVRRRGQEARLRCSPMKGHSHVYWYRQLPEEGLKFMVYLQKENIIDESGMPKERFSAEFPKEGPSILRIQQVVRGDSAAYFCASSPIHGRDLGYTFGSGTRLTVV.

The chain has TRBV18 and TRBJ2-5, with TRBD2 as a possible D gene (6 bases). The CDR3 is made up of 13 amino acids. Deletions cut 3 bases from V and 5 bases from J, with 10 bases between. The germline gives CDR1 KGHSH, CDR2 LQKENI. CDR3 nucleotide sequence: TGTGCCAGCTCACCTGCGGGATTGGAGACCCAGTACTTC. Translated, it gives CASSPAGLETQYF.

As regards this clone: Other nucleotide sequences in the sample specify the same CDR3. The chain is built from TRBV6-5 and TRBJ2-5; D is uncertain. CDR3 length: 13 residues. V was clipped by 4 bases and J by 2 bases, with 8 bases between them. Germline V gene sequence: CDR1 MNHEY, CDR2 SVGAGI. CDR3 residues: CASSSRRQETQYF. DNA for the CDR3: TGTGCCAGCAGTTCTAGGCGGCAAGAGACCCAGTACTTC.

The chain combines TRBV19 with TRBJ2-1, with D unclear. Germline V lookup: CDR1 LNHDA, CDR2 SQIVND (reference sequence). There are 16 residues in the CDR3. V lost 1 base and J 9 bases, leaving 19 bases between the germline ends. CDR3 coding DNA: TGTGCCAGTAGTATAGGTAGGTTGATTGGTTCTGGTGAGCAGTTCTTC. Translated, it gives CASSIGRLIGSGEQFF.

This chain links TRBV5-1 with TRBJ2-3; the match to TRBD2 covers 10 bases. The CDR3 extends over 16 amino acids. The germline gives CDR1 SGHRS, CDR2 YFSETQ. The V segment lost 2 bases and the J segment 5 bases; nucleotides outside the gene matches: 8. The CDR3 reads CASSLTSGVMVDTQYF. As DNA, the CDR3 is TGCGCCAGCAGCTTAACTAGCGGGGTTATGGTAGATACGCAGTATTTT.

This chain links TRBV10-1 with TRBJ2-5, with TRBD2 identical over 12 bases. Germline CDR1 reads WNHNN; CDR2 reads SYGVQD (reference sequence). The CDR3 contains 16 residues. After removal of 3 bases from V and 6 bases from J, the junction contained 8 bases not matched to a gene. The CDR3 reads CASSDDVTSGSKTQYF. The CDR3 DNA reads TGCGCCAGCAGTGATGATGTGACTAGCGGGAGTAAGACCCAGTACTTC.

The V call is TRBV6-6, the J call TRBJ2-7; D gene uncertain. The germline V and J ends were trimmed by 7 bases and 6 bases, with 13 bases remaining between them. The CDR3 consists of 12 residues. Germline assignment: CDR1 MNHNY and CDR2 SVGAGI (reference sequence). The CDR3 reads CASKPRGGEQYF. The CDR3 nucleotides read TGTGCCAGCAAACCCCGAGGTGGCGAGCAGTACTTC.

The sample holds a few counts of this clone. The chain combines TRBV6-5 with TRBJ1-6; D is uncertain. In germline, CDR1 is MNHEY, CDR2 SVGAGI. CDR3 length: 15 residues. V lost 5 bases and J lost 6, with 14 bases in between. The CDR3 DNA reads TGTGCCAGCAGTACCCAAGGTTCGGGTAATTCACCCCTCCACTTT. Protein: CASSTQGSGNSPLHF.

With regard to this clone: The sample has other DNA sequences that encode this CDR3 too. The V call is TRBV10-3, the J call TRBJ1-1; unclear D gene. The CDR3 is 13 residues long. V dropped 0 bases and J dropped 0 bases, with 2 bases sitting between them. Germline values: CDR1 ENHRY, CDR2 SYGVKD. CDR3 loop: CAISESLNTEAFF. The CDR3, as DNA: TGTGCCATCAGTGAGTCCCTGAACACTGAAGCTTTCTTT.

The chain combines TRBV5-6 with TRBJ2-5; D is uncertain. Germline V gene sequence: CDR1 SGHDT, CDR2 YYEEEE. V was trimmed by 1 base and J by 3 bases, leaving 7 bases between them. CDR3 length: 13 amino acids. CDR3 sequence reads: CASSLRGEETQYF. For the CDR3, the DNA is TGTGCCAGCAGCTTGCGAGGAGAAGAGACCCAGTACTTC.

V is TRBV7-2 and J is TRBJ1-5; no clear D. The CDR3 sequence is 12 residues long. Deletions cut 4 bases from V and 3 bases from J, with 4 bases between. CDR1 is SGHTA and CDR2 is FQGNSA in the germline V gene. CDR3 loop: CASSSFNQPQHF. The CDR3 DNA reads TGTGCCAGCAGCTCCTTCAATCAGCCCCAGCATTTT. The variable domain in full, completed from reference TRBV7-2 and TRBJ1-5, reads GAGVSQSPSNKVTEKGKDVELRCDPISGHTALYWYRQSLGQGLEFLIYFQGNSAPDKSGLPSDRFSAERTGGSVSTLTIQRTQQEDSAVYLCASSSFNQPQHFGDGTRLSIL.